One and the same sample provided the 10 T cell receptor beta chains below, sequenced in a study of blood T cell repertoires in COVID-19. Libraries were prepared by immunoSEQ multiplex PCR; TCRdb keeps only in-frame clonotypes and omits some of them. The sample records more than 85,000 clones, 70% to 85% being singletons. The sequenced sample consisted of peripheral blood. These receptors came from a man in his 70s with acute or convalescent COVID-19.

The rearrangement links TRBV29-1 to TRBJ2-3; no clear D. The CDR3 consists of 12 residues. Looked up from germline, CDR1 is SQVTM and CDR2 is ANQGSEA. V lost 1 base and J lost 10, with 12 bases in between. As DNA, the CDR3 is TGCAGCGTTGAAGTCCCGAGGCCTGCGCAGTATTTT. Its protein is CSVEVPRPAQYF.

The rearrangement links TRBV29-1 to TRBJ1-4, with TRBD1 matching over 10 bases. In germline, CDR1 is SQVTM, CDR2 ANQGSEA. Losses at the gene ends were 7 bases for V and 0 bases for J; bases not matched to a gene: 11. The CDR3 loop spans 17 amino acids. CDR3 nucleotides: TGCAGCGCATCCGGGACAGGGGCCATTGCAACTAATGAAAAACTGTTTTTT. This sequence encodes CSASGTGAIATNEKLFF.

The gene calls are TRBV24-1 and TRBJ2-2, with D possibly being TRBD1 (6 bases). V was clipped by 4 bases and J by 4 bases, with 12 bases between them. This CDR3 has 15 amino acids. Germline-derived CDR1 and CDR2 are KGHDR and SFDVKD. The CDR3 nucleotides read TGTGCCACCAGTGACCCACAGGGAGCCACCGGGGAGCTGTTTTTT. Translated, it gives CATSDPQGATGELFF.

The rearrangement joins TRBV5-1 to TRBJ2-2, with 8 bases aligning to TRBD1. Germline CDR1 SGHRS, CDR2 YFSETQ. J was trimmed by 1 base and V by 4 bases; bases with no gene match: 3. The CDR3 consists of 15 residues. The chain's CDR3 is CASSGGTGNTGELFF. The CDR3, as DNA: TGCGCCAGCAGCGGGGGGACAGGGAACACCGGGGAGCTGTTTTTT. The full variable domain, in which reference TRBV5-1 and TRBJ2-2 provide the parts outside the CDR3, is KAGVTQTPRYLIKTRGQQVTLSCSPISGHRSVSWYQQTPGQGLQFLFEYFSETQRNKGNFPGRFSGRQFSNSRSEMNVSTLELGDSALYLCASSGGTGNTGELFFGEGSRLTVL.

The chain combines TRBV29-1 with TRBJ2-7; 7 positions match TRBD2. Germline assignment: CDR1 SQVTM and CDR2 ANQGSEA. Unmatched junction bases numbered 9, after V lost 1 base and J lost 0 bases. The CDR3 spans 16 residues. The CDR3 reads CSVEGGIAGSSYEQYF. For the CDR3, the DNA is TGCAGCGTTGAAGGGGGAATAGCGGGTAGCTCCTACGAGCAGTACTTC.

The chain has TRBV18 and TRBJ2-6; the match to TRBD1 covers 7 bases. Germline loops: CDR1 KGHSH, CDR2 LQKENI. The trim removed 2 bases at V and 1 base at J, leaving 11 bases unmatched. The CDR3 loop spans 19 amino acids. CDR3 DNA sequence: TGTGCCAGCTCACCAGGATACGGACAGGTCCCTTCTGGGGCCAACGTCCTGACTTTC. Its translation is CASSPGYGQVPSGANVLTF.

The chain joins TRBV6-5 to TRBJ1-1; 9 positions match TRBD1. Trimming at V came to 2 bases and at J to 3 bases, leaving 4 bases not matched to a gene. CDR1 MNHEY and CDR2 SVGAGI come from the germline V gene. CDR3 length equals 15 residues. The CDR3: CASSYGDREYTEAFF. For the CDR3, the DNA is TGTGCCAGCAGTTACGGGGACAGGGAGTACACTGAAGCTTTCTTT.

The sample holds one count of this clone. This chain links TRBV9 with TRBJ1-1; D remains ambiguous. The V end lost 2 bases, the J end lost 3 bases, and 8 bases lay between the germline ends. The CDR3 is 13 residues long. CDR1 is SGDLS, CDR2 YYNGEE, per germline. The CDR3 coding sequence is TGTGCCAGCAGCGTCGGGTGGGACACTGAAGCTTTCTTT. Its translation is CASSVGWDTEAFF.

This clone was counted between two and nine times. The V call is TRBV18, the J call TRBJ1-2; D possibly corresponds to TRBD1 (5 bases). CDR1 is KGHSH, CDR2 LQKENI, per germline. V was trimmed by 0 bases and J by 8 bases, leaving 19 bases between them. The CDR3 sequence is 16 residues long. For the CDR3, the DNA is TGTGCCAGCTCACCACCTGTCAGGGCGGATATAAGAGGCTACACCTTC. Protein product: CASSPPVRADIRGYTF.

A few counts support this clone. The chain links TRBV18 to TRBJ2-2; the D gene is possibly TRBD2 (6 bases). The CDR3 runs to 16 residues. Trimming left V 3 bases short and J 4 bases short, with 15 bases between. Germline assignment: CDR1 KGHSH and CDR2 LQKENI. The CDR3 reads CASSPAGQGGTGELFF. CDR3 bases: TGTGCCAGCTCACCGGCGGGGCAGGGAGGCACCGGGGAGCTGTTTTTT.